This TCR beta chain emerged from a study of T cells in Graves' hyperthyroidism and ophthalmopathy. TCR beta CDR3 region amplification was performed from RNA transcripts. The HTBI primer set drove a first-round RT-PCR of the TCR CDR3. TCRdb ran MiXCR on the multiplex PCR reads and lists one entry per CDR3 protein. The data hold about 350,000 distinct CDR3 sequences, with 14% observed a single time. CDR1 is SGHVS, CDR2 FQNEAQ, per germline. Trimming took 5 bases from V and 7 from J, leaving 20 bases between them. There are 16 residues in the CDR3. Comments on this clonotype: Antigen: not known.

General study findings and limits: Blood samples included most of the expanded thyroid clonotypes exceeding 0.001.

Pregnant or lactating patients were excluded, as were those with uncontrolled infection or other autoimmune disease. The sequenced sample was blood. This TCR came from a woman aged 25 to 39 with Graves' hyperthyroidism. The chain employs TRBV7-8 and TRBJ1-4; no firm D call. CDR3 nucleotide sequence: TGTGCCAGCAGCACCTCCGGGATATCCTCGGGTGAAAAACTGTTTTTT. This codes for CASSTSGISSGEKLFF. The complete variable domain, with remaining parts taken from reference TRBV7-8 and TRBJ1-4, reads GAGVSQSPRYKVAKRGQDVALRCDPISGHVSLFWYQQALGQGPEFLTYFQNEAQLDKSGLPSDRFFAERPEGSVSTLKIQRTQQEDSAVYLCASSTSGISSGEKLFFGSGTQLSVL.